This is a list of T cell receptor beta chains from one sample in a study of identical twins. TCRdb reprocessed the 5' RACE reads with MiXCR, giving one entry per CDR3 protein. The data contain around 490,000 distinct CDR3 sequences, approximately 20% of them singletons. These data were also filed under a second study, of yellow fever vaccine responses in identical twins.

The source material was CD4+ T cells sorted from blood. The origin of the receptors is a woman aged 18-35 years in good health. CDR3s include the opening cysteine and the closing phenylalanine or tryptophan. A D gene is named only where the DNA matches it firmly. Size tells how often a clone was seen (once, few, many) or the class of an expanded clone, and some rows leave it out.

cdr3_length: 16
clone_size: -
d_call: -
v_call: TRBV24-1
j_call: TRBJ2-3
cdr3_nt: TGTGCCACCAGTGATTTGTTGGGCACGGGCACAGATACGCAGTATTTT
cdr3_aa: CATSDLLGTGTDTQYF

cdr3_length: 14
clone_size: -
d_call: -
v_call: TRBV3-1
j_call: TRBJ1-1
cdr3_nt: TGTGCCAGCCAACGGGGTTCCGTGAACACTGAAGCTTTCTTT
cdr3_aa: CASQRGSVNTEAFF

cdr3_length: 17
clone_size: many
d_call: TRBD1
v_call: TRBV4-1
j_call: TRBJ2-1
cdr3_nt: TGCGCCAGCAGCCCCCCACCGGGACAGGACAAATACAATGAGCAGTTCTTC
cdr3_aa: CASSPPPGQDKYNEQFF

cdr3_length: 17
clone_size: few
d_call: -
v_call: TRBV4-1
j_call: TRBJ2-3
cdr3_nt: TGCGCCAGCAGCCAAGAGCTTTTACGGGGAAACACAGATACGCAGTATTTT
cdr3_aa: CASSQELLRGNTDTQYF

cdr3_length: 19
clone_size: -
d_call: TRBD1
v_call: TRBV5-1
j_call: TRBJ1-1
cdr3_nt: TGCGCCAGCAGCTCCGGGACAGGGGGCTTCCGGCTAACTAACACTGAAGCTTTCTTT
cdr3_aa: CASSSGTGGFRLTNTEAFF

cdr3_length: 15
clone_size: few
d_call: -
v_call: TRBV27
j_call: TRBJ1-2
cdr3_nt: TGTGCCAGCAGTAAATCCGGGGGGTTGGCCTATGGCTACACCTTC
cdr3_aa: CASSKSGGLAYGYTF

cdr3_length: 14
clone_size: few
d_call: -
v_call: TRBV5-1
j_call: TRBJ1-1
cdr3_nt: TGCGCCAGCAGCCCCTCGGGGGGTAACACTGAAGCTTTCTTT
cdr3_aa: CASSPSGGNTEAFF

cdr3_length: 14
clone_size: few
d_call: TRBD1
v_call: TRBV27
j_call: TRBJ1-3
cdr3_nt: TGTGCCAGCAGTCCCGGACAGGGGACACACACCATATATTTT
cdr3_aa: CASSPGQGTHTIYF

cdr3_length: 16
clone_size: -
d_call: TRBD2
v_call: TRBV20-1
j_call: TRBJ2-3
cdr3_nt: TGCAGTGCTAGAGATCCCGGGGCGGGAGATTCAGATACGCAGTATTTT
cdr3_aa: CSARDPGAGDSDTQYF

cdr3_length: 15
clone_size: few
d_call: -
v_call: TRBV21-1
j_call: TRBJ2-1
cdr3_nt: TGTGCCAACAGCAAAACTTGGAGCTCCTACAATGAGCAGTTCTTC
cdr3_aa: CANSKTWSSYNEQFF

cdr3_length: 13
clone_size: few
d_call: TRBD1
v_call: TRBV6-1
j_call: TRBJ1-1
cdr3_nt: TGTGCCAGCAAGACAGGGCTACACACTGAAGCTTTCTTT
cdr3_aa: CASKTGLHTEAFF

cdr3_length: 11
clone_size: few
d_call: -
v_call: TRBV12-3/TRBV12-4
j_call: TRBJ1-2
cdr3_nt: TGTGCCAGCAGCTCCGGATGGGGCTACACCTTC
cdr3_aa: CASSSGWGYTF

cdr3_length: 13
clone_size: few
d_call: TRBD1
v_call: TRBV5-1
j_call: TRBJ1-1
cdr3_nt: TGCGCCAGCAGAACGGACAGGGTAACTGAAGCTTTCTTT
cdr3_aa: CASRTDRVTEAFF

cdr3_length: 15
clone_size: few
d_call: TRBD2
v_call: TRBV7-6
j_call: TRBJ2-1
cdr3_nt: TGTGCCAGCAGTTTAATAGCGGGAGGGCACAATGAGCAGTTCTTC
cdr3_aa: CASSLIAGGHNEQFF

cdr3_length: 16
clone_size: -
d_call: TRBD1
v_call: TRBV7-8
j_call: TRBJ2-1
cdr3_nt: TGTGCCAGCAGCTCCGCCCGGGACAGGGTATACAATGAGCAGTTCTTC
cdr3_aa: CASSSARDRVYNEQFF

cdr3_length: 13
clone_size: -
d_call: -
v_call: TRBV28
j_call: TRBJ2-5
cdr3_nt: TGTGCCAGCAGTGCACGCTACCAAGAGACCCAGTACTTC
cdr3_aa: CASSARYQETQYF

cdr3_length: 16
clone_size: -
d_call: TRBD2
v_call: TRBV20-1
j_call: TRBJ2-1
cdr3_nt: TGCAGTGCTCGACTAGTAGCGGGCGCACACTACAATGAGCAGTTCTTC
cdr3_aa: CSARLVAGAHYNEQFF

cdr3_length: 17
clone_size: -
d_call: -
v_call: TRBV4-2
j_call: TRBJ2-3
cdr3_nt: TGTGCCAGCAGCCAAGATTGGACTACAGGGTTCACAGATACGCAGTATTTT
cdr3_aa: CASSQDWTTGFTDTQYF

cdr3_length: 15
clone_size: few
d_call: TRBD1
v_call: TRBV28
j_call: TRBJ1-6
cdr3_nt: TGTGCCAGCAGCCACGAAGGGACAGCTAATTCACCCCTCCACTTT
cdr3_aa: CASSHEGTANSPLHF

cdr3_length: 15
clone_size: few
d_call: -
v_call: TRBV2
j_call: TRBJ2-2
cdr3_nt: TGTGCCAGCACTGAGGACTTAGCGAACACCGGGGAGCTGTTTTTT
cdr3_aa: CASTEDLANTGELFF

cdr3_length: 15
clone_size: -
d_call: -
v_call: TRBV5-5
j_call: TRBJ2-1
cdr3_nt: TGTGCCAGCAGCTGGGGGGCCGGAGCCTACAATGAGCAGTTCTTC
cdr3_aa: CASSWGAGAYNEQFF

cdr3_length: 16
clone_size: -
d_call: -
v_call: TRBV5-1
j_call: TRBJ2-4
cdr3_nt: TGCGCCAGCAGCTTGGAGTTAGGGGCGCAGAAAAACATTCAGTACTTC
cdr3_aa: CASSLELGAQKNIQYF

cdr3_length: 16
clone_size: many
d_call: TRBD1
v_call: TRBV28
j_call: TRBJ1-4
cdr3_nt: TGTGCCAGCAGGCACCATGACAGGGGGCTTGGCGAAAAACTGTTTTTT
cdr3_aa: CASRHHDRGLGEKLFF

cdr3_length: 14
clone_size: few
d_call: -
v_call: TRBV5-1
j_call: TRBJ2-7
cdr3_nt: TGCGCCAGCAGCCGCGACAGGTTCGGCTACGAGCAGTACTTC
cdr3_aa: CASSRDRFGYEQYF

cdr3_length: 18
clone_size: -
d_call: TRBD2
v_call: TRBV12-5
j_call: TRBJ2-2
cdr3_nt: TGTGCTAGTGGTTTGGTACAGAAAGCGGGAGGTCACACCGGGGAGCTGTTTTTT
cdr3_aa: CASGLVQKAGGHTGELFF

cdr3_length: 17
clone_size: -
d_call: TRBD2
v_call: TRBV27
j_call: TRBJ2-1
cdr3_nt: TGTGCCAGCAGTCAGATCTTGAGCGGGAGGGCGGGGAATGAGCAGTTCTTC
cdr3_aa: CASSQILSGRAGNEQFF

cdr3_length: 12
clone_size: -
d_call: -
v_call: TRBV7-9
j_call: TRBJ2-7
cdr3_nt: TGTGCCAGCAGCCAGGGGTTCTACGAGCAGTACTTC
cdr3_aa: CASSQGFYEQYF

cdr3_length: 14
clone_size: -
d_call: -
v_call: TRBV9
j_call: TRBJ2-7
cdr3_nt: TGTGCCAGCAGCGTATCAAGCGATTCCTACGAGCAGTACTTC
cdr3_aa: CASSVSSDSYEQYF

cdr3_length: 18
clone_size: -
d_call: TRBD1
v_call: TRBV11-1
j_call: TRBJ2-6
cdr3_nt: TGTGCCAGCAGCTTAGGTGGGACAGGGTCTACTGGGGCCAACGTCCTGACTTTC
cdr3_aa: CASSLGGTGSTGANVLTF

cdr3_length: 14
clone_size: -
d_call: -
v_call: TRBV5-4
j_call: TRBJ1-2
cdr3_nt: TGTGCCAGCAGCTGGGCGGGGGGTGGCTATGGCTACACCTTC
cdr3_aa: CASSWAGGGYGYTF

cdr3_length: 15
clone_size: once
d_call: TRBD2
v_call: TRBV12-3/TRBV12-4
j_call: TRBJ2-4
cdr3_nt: TGTGCCAGCAGTTTTACTAGCGGGGGGAAAAACATTCAGTACTTC
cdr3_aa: CASSFTSGGKNIQYF

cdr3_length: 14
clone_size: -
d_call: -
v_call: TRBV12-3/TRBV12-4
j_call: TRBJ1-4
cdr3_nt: TGTGCCAGCTCCCGGACGGACTCTAATGAAAAACTGTTTTTT
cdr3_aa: CASSRTDSNEKLFF